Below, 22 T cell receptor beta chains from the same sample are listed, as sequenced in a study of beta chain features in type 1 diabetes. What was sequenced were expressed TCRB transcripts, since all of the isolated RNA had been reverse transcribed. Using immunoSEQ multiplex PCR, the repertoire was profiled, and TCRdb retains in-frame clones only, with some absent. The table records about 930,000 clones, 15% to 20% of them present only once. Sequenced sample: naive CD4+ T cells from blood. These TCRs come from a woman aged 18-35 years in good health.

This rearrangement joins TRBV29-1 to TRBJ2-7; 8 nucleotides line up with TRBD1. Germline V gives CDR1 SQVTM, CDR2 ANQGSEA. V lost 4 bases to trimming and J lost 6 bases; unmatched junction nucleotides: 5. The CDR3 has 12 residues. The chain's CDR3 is CSVGTGGGEQYF. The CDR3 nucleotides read TGCAGCGTTGGAACAGGGGGTGGCGAGCAGTACTTC.

Here the CDR3 DNA reads TGTGCCAGCAGCTTTCTAGCGGGAGTCACCAATGAGCAGTTCTTC. This encodes CASSFLAGVTNEQFF. The J gene is TRBJ2-1, the V gene TRBV7-2; 10 bases are shared with TRBD2. Germline V gives CDR1 SGHTA, CDR2 FQGNSA. This CDR3 is built from 15 residues. Trimming took 3 bases from V and 6 from J; bases not matched to a gene: 5.

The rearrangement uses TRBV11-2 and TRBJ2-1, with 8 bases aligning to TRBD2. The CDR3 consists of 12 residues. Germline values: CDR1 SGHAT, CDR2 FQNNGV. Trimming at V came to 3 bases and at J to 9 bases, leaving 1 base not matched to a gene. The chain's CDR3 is CASSFAGGEQFF. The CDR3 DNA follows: TGTGCCAGCAGCTTTGCGGGGGGTGAGCAGTTCTTC.

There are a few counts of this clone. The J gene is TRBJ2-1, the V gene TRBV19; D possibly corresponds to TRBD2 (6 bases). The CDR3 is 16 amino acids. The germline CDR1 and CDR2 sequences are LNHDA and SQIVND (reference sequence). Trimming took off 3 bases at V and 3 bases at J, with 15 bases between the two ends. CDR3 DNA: TGTGCCAGTAGTATTCTGGCCGGGGGAGTCTACAATGAGCAGTTCTTC. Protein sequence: CASSILAGGVYNEQFF. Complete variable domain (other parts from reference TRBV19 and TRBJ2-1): DGGITQSPKYLFRKEGQNVTLSCEQNLNHDAMYWYRQDPGQGLRLIYYSQIVNDFQKGDIAEGYSVSREKKESFPLTVTSAQKNPTAFYLCASSILAGGVYNEQFFGPGTRLTVL.

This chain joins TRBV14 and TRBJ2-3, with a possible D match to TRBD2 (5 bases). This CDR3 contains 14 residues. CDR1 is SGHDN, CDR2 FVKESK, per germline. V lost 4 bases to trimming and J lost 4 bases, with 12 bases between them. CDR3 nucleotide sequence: TGTGCCAGCAGCCGGAGGCTAGGTCCAGATACGCAGTATTTT. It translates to CASSRRLGPDTQYF.

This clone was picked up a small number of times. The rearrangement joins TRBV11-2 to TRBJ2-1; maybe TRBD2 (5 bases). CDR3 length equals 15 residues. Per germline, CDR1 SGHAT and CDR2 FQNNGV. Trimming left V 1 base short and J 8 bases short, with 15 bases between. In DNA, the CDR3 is TGTGCCAGCAGCTTAGGTTATGGACTCCCGGATGAGCAGTTCTTC. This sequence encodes CASSLGYGLPDEQFF.

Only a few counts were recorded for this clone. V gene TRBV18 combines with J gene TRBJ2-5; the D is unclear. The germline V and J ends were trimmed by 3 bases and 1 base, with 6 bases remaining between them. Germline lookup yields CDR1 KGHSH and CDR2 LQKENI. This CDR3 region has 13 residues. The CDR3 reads CASSPNSQETQYF. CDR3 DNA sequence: TGTGCCAGCTCACCTAACAGCCAAGAGACCCAGTACTTC.

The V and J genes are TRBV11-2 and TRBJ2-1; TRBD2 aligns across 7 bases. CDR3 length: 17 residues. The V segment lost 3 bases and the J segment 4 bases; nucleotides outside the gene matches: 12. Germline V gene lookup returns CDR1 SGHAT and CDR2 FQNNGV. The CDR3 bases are TGTGCCAGCAGCTTTCGGCCGCGGGAGTTAGGGTACAATGAGCAGTTCTTC. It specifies CASSFRPRELGYNEQFF.

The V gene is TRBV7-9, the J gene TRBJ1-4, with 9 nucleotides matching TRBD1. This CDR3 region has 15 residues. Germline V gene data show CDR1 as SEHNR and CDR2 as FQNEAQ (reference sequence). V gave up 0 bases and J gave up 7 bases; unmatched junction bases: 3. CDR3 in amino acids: CASSLAQGAGEKLFF. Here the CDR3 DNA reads TGTGCCAGCAGCTTAGCACAGGGGGCGGGTGAAAAACTGTTTTTT.

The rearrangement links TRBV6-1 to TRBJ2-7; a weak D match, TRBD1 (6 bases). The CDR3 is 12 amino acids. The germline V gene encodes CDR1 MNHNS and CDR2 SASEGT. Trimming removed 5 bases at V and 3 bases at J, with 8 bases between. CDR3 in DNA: TGTGCCAGCAGTCGACAGGTCTACGAGCAGTACTTC. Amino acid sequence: CASSRQVYEQYF.

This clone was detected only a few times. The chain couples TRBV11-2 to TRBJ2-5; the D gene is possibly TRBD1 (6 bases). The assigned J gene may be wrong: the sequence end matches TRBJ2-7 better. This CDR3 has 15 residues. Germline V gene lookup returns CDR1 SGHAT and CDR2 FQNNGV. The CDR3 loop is CASSFPPPYRDEQYF. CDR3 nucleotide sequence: TGTGCCAGCAGCTTCCCCCCCCCATACAGGGACGAGCAGTACTTC.

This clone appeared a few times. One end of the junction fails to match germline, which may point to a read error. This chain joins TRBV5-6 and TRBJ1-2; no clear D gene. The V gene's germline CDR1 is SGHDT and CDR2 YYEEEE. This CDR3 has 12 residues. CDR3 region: CASSTWAVRSIF. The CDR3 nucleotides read TGTGCCAGCAGTACTTGGGCAGTCCGTTCGATTTTC.

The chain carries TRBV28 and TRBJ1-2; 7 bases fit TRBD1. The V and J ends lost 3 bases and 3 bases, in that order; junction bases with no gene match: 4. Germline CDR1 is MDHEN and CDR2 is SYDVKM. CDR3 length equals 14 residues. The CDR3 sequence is CASSFPGGDYGYTF. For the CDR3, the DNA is TGTGCCAGCAGTTTCCCAGGGGGAGACTATGGCTACACCTTC.

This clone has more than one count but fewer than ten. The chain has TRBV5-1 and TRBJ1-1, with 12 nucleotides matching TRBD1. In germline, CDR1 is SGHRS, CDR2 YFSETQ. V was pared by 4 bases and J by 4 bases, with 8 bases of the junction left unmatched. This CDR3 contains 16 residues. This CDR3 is CASSVRDRGLGTEAFF. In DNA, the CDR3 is TGCGCCAGCAGCGTCCGGGACAGGGGGCTTGGCACTGAAGCTTTCTTT.

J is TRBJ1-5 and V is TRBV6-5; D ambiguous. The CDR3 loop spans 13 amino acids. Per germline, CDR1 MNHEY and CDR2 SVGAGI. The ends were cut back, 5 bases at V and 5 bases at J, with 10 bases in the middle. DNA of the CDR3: TGTGCCAGCAGTACCCCGAATTATCAGCCCCAGCATTTT. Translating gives CASSTPNYQPQHF.

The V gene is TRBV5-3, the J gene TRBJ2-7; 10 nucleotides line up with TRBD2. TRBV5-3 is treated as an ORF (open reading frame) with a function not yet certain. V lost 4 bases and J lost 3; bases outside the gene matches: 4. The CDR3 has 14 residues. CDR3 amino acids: CARSRSGRIYEQYF. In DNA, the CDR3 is TGTGCCAGAAGCCGTAGCGGGAGGATCTACGAGCAGTACTTC.

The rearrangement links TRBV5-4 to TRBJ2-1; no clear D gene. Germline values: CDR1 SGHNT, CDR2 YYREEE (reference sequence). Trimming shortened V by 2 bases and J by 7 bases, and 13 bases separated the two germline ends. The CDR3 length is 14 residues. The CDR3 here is CASSLLSAVNEQFF. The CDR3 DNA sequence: TGTGCCAGCAGCTTACTCTCTGCGGTAAATGAGCAGTTCTTC.

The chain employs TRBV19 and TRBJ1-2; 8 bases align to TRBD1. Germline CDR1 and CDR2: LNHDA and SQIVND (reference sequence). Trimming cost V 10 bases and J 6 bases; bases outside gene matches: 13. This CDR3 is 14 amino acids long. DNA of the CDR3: TGTGCCACTCACCGGCAGGGGGCAACGAATGGCTACACCTTC. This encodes CATHRQGATNGYTF. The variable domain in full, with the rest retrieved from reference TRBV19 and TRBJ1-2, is DGGITQSPKYLFRKEGQNVTLSCEQNLNHDAMYWYRQDPGQGLRLIYYSQIVNDFQKGDIAEGYSVSREKKESFPLTVTSAQKNPTAFYLCATHRQGATNGYTFGSGTRLTVV.

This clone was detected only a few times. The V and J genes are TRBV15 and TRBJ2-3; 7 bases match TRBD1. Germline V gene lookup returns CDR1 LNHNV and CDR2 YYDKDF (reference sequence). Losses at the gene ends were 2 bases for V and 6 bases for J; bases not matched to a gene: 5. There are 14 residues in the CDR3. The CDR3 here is CATSRPQGIDTQYF. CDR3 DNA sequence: TGTGCCACCAGCAGACCACAGGGGATCGATACGCAGTATTTT. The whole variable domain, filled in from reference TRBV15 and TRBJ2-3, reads DAMVIQNPRYQVTQFGKPVTLSCSQTLNHNVMYWYQQKSSQAPKLLFHYYDKDFNNEADTPDNFQSRRPNTSFCFLDIRSPGLGDTAMYLCATSRPQGIDTQYFGPGTRLTVL.

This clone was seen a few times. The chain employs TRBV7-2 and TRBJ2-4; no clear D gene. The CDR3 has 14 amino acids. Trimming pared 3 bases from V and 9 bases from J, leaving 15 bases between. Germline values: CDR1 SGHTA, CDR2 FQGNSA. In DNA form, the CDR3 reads TGTGCCAGCAGCTTGGAACGGAGAGGCGGCATTCAGTACTTC. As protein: CASSLERRGGIQYF.

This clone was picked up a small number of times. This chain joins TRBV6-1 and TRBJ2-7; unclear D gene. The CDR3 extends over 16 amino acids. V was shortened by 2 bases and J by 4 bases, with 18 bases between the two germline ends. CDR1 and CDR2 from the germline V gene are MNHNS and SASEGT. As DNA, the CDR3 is TGTGCCAGCAGTGAATCCGTTTTCCTGAGGTTGTACGAGCAGTACTTC. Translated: CASSESVFLRLYEQYF.

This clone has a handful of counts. The chain's CDR3 is CASRIKPGLNNEQFF. CDR3 sequence (DNA): TGTGCCAGCAGAATAAAACCGGGGTTAAACAATGAGCAGTTCTTC. This chain links TRBV6-6 with TRBJ2-1; perhaps TRBD2 as D (5 bases). Germline V gene sequence: CDR1 MNHNY, CDR2 SVGAGI (reference sequence). The V end lost 6 bases, the J end lost 5 bases, and 17 bases lay between the germline ends. This CDR3 comprises 15 residues.